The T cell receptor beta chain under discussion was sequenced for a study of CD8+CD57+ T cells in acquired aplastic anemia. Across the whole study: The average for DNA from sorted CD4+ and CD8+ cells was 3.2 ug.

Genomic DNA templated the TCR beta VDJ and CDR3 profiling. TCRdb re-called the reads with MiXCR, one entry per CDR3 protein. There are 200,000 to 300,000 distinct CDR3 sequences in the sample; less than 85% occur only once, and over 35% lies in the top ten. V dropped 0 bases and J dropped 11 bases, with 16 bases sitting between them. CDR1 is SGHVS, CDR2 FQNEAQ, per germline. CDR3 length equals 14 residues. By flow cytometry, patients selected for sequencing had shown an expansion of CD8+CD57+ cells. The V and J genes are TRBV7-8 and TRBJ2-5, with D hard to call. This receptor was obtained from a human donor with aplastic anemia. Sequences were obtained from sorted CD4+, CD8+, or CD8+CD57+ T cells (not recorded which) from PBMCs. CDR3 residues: CASSLAGHHDTQYF. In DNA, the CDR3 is TGTGCCAGCAGCTTAGCGGGTCATCACGATACGCAGTACTTC.